Below are 25 T cell receptor beta chains sequenced from a single sample in a study of human T cells and chemical hapten exposure. Regarding time point: patch test 1, 2 weeks after DPC sensitization. Treatment noted: therapeutic diphenylcyclopropenone sensitization with weekly scalp DPC. TCRdb re-derived calls from the RACE reads in MiXCR, one entry per CDR3 protein. This sample has approximately 100,000 distinct CDR3 sequences; roughly 11% occur once, and the top ten carry 3% to 4.5%. Specimen: whole blood, collected in connection with sensitization to the hapten diphenylcyclopropenone (DPC). The receptors here all came from a woman between 40 and 50 years old with alopecia areata. Some clones in this sample may be carry-over from other donors' samples.

The chain recombines TRBV29-1 with TRBJ1-1, with TRBD1 matching 11 bases. This CDR3 comprises 15 residues. The junction had 12 bases not matched to a gene; V was cut back by 7 bases and J by 5 bases. The germline V gene has CDR1 SQVTM and CDR2 ANQGSEA. As DNA, the CDR3 is TGCAGCGCATTTCCCGGGACAGGGGGAGGAACTGAAGCTTTCTTT. Translating it yields CSAFPGTGGGTEAFF.

The chain links TRBV20-1 to TRBJ2-3, with D perhaps TRBD2 (5 bases). The length of the CDR3 is 14 residues. With 5 bases removed from V and 1 base from J, the gap between germline ends came to 13 bases. In germline, CDR1 is DFQATT, CDR2 SNEGSKA (reference sequence). CDR3 region: CSAPGRGGTDTQYF. CDR3 nucleotide sequence: TGCAGTGCTCCAGGTCGGGGAGGCACAGATACGCAGTATTTT.

This clonotype was found many times. The chain links TRBV5-1 to TRBJ1-1, with D possibly matching TRBD1 (5 bases). V shed 0 bases and J shed 1 base, with 13 bases lying between them. The CDR3 is 16 amino acids. The germline gives CDR1 SGHRS, CDR2 YFSETQ. CDR3 bases: TGCGCCAGCAGCTTGGTGGTGGGGCAGAAGAACACTGAAGCTTTCTTT. Its translation is CASSLVVGQKNTEAFF.

This clonotype was found many times. The chain employs TRBV5-1 and TRBJ1-1, with D tentatively TRBD1 (6 bases). Trimming left V 3 bases short and J 1 base short, with 16 bases between. This CDR3 is 16 amino acids long. Germline V gives CDR1 SGHRS, CDR2 YFSETQ. CDR3: CASSWGPGQRNTEAFF. In nucleotides, the CDR3 is TGCGCCAGCAGCTGGGGCCCGGGACAAAGGAACACTGAAGCTTTCTTT.

The chain couples TRBV7-2 to TRBJ2-7; unclear D gene. This CDR3 comprises 14 residues. Germline V gene sequence: CDR1 SGHTA, CDR2 FQGNSA. Trimming removed 0 bases at V and 0 bases at J, with 6 bases between. The CDR3 here is CASSLARFSYEQYF. Here the CDR3 DNA reads TGTGCCAGCAGCTTAGCTCGGTTCTCCTACGAGCAGTACTTC.

Ten or more counts support this clonotype. The genes are TRBV10-3 and TRBJ2-1; D unclear. CDR1 ENHRY and CDR2 SYGVKD come from the germline V gene. This CDR3 region has 12 residues. Deletions cut 4 bases from V and 7 bases from J, with 8 bases between. The CDR3 loop reads CAISVKENEQFF. The CDR3 DNA reads TGTGCCATCAGTGTAAAAGAGAATGAGCAGTTCTTC.

This clonotype was seen ten or more times. The V gene is TRBV3-1, the J gene TRBJ2-5; 8 bases fit TRBD2. There are 16 residues in the CDR3. CDR1 is LGHDT, CDR2 YNNKEL, per germline (reference sequence). V was pared by 4 bases and J by 1 base, with 8 bases of the junction left unmatched. CDR3 amino acids: CASSPTGGGTQETQYF. CDR3 bases: TGTGCCAGCAGCCCAACGGGCGGGGGGACCCAAGAGACCCAGTACTTC.

This clonotype was recorded many times. The chain joins TRBV15 to TRBJ2-7; 9 bases fit TRBD1. With 1 base clipped from V and 4 bases from J, the junction kept 5 bases outside the gene matches. Germline V gene data show CDR1 as LNHNV and CDR2 as YYDKDF (reference sequence). This CDR3 is 15 amino acids long. The CDR3 DNA sequence: TGTGCCACCAGCAGAGTGGGACAGGGTTTTTACGAGCAGTACTTC. It yields the protein CATSRVGQGFYEQYF. Full variable domain (missing parts from reference TRBV15 and TRBJ2-7): DAMVIQNPRYQVTQFGKPVTLSCSQTLNHNVMYWYQQKSSQAPKLLFHYYDKDFNNEADTPDNFQSRRPNTSFCFLDIRSPGLGDTAMYLCATSRVGQGFYEQYFGPGTRLTVT.

There are many counts of this clonotype. The chain couples TRBV20-1 to TRBJ1-2; D uncertain. This CDR3 contains 14 residues. The germline V gene encodes CDR1 DFQATT and CDR2 SNEGSKA (reference sequence). Trimming removed 0 bases at V and 6 bases at J, with 14 bases between. DNA of the CDR3: TGCAGTGCTAGAGACGGCTCCCTGATCAATGGCTACACCTTC. This gives the protein CSARDGSLINGYTF.

V gene TRBV3-1 combines with J gene TRBJ1-2; D uncertain. Germline V gene sequence: CDR1 LGHDT, CDR2 YNNKEL (reference sequence). Trimming stripped 4 bases from V and 6 bases from J, with 18 bases between. This CDR3 is built from 15 residues. The CDR3: CASSRTGIPTHGYTF. The DNA for the CDR3 is TGTGCCAGCAGCCGGACTGGGATACCAACCCATGGCTACACCTTC. Full variable domain (rest looked up from reference TRBV3-1 and TRBJ1-2): DTAVSQTPKYLVTQMGNDKSIKCEQNLGHDTMYWYKQDSKKFLKIMFSYNNKELIINETVPNRFSPKSPDKAHLNLHINSLELGDSAVYFCASSRTGIPTHGYTFGSGTRLTVV.

In this sample, this clonotype turned up a few times. The chain recombines TRBV10-3 with TRBJ1-5; D not certain. The CDR3 spans 14 residues. Germline V gene data show CDR1 as ENHRY and CDR2 as SYGVKD. V was pared by 6 bases and J by 2 bases, with 11 bases between. Here the CDR3 reads CAISQLGGNQPQHF. For the CDR3, the DNA is TGTGCCATCAGCCAATTAGGAGGCAATCAGCCCCAGCATTTT.

This clonotype was seen just once. One end of the junction varies from germline; a read error may be responsible. The genes are TRBV5-1 and TRBJ2-5; 9 bases map to TRBD1. The CDR3 spans 16 residues. Germline V gene lookup returns CDR1 SGHRS and CDR2 YFSETQ. In DNA form, the CDR3 reads TGCGCCAGCAGCTTCGGACAGGGGCCTAGACAAGAGACCCTGTACTTC. It encodes CASSFGQGPRQETLYF.

This clonotype was recorded a few times. The gene calls are TRBV10-3 and TRBJ1-5, with TRBD1 matching over 7 bases. The CDR3 covers 14 residues. The V and J ends lost 5 bases and 1 base, in that order; junction bases with no gene match: 2. The germline CDR1 and CDR2 sequences are ENHRY and SYGVKD. CDR3 protein: CAISPTGSNQPQHF. The CDR3 nucleotides are TGTGCCATCAGTCCGACAGGGAGCAATCAGCCCCAGCATTTT.

This rearrangement joins TRBV29-1 to TRBJ2-3, with TRBD2 identical over 11 bases. Unmatched junction bases numbered 8, after V lost 7 bases and J lost 8 bases. The CDR3 spans 13 residues. Germline V gives CDR1 SQVTM, CDR2 ANQGSEA. Here the CDR3 reads CSAISGGAGTQYF. The CDR3 nucleotides are TGCAGCGCCATTAGCGGGGGGGCTGGTACGCAGTATTTT.

This clonotype has at least ten counts. The V gene is TRBV9, the J gene TRBJ2-5; D unclear. The CDR3 contains 14 residues. Germline loops: CDR1 SGDLS, CDR2 YYNGEE. Trimming left V 0 bases short and J 2 bases short, with 8 bases between. The CDR3 DNA follows: TGTGCCAGCAGCGTAGGGGTCGCGCAAGAGACCCAGTACTTC. This sequence encodes CASSVGVAQETQYF. The full variable domain, in which reference TRBV9 and TRBJ2-5 provide the parts outside the CDR3, is DSGVTQTPKHLITATGQRVTLRCSPRSGDLSVYWYQQSLDQGLQFLIQYYNGEERAKGNILERFSAQQFPDLHSELNLSSLELGDSALYFCASSVGVAQETQYFGPGTRLLVL.

This clonotype was seen at least ten times. This chain links TRBV7-6 with TRBJ2-2, with 7 bases that match TRBD1. Germline CDR1 SGHVS, CDR2 FNYEAQ. The length of the CDR3 is 16 residues. The trim removed 5 bases at V and 1 base at J, leaving 7 bases unmatched. CDR3 DNA sequence: TGTGCCAGCAGCGGACACAGGGGAGTGAACACCGGGGAGCTGTTTTTT. This sequence encodes CASSGHRGVNTGELFF.

V usage is TRBV27 and J usage is TRBJ1-2, with D perhaps TRBD1 (6 bases). Looked up from germline, CDR1 is MNHEY and CDR2 is SMNVEV (reference sequence). V dropped 5 bases and J dropped 0 bases, with 10 bases sitting between them. The CDR3 totals 14 residues. In DNA form, the CDR3 reads TGTGCCAGCAGTCCAAGGACAGCTAACTATGGCTACACCTTC. It codes for CASSPRTANYGYTF.

Comments on this clonotype: A read error may explain this, as a much larger clone is one base away. The V call is TRBV27, the J call TRBJ1-6; 7 bases agree with TRBD1. The germline gives CDR1 MNHEY, CDR2 SMNVEV (reference sequence). V lost 8 bases and J lost 8; bases outside the gene matches: 6. The CDR3 loop spans 13 amino acids. The CDR3 is CASGWDRDSPLHF. DNA of the CDR3: TGTGCCAGCGGGTGGGACAGAGATTCACCCCTCCACTTT.

At least ten counts were recorded for this clonotype. The rearrangement joins TRBV2 to TRBJ1-5; 10 bases fit TRBD1. Germline CDR1 SNHLY, CDR2 FYNNEI. The V and J ends lost 8 bases and 6 bases, in that order; junction bases with no gene match: 10. The CDR3 has 15 residues. CDR3 coding DNA: TGTGCCAGCGCCAAGACAGGGGGCAGGATTCAGCCCCAGCATTTT. This sequence encodes CASAKTGGRIQPQHF. Variable domain in full (rest from reference TRBV2 and TRBJ1-5): EPEVTQTPSHQVTQMGQEVILRCVPISNHLYFYWYRQILGQKVEFLVSFYNNEISEKSEIFDDQFSVERPDGSNFTLKIRSTKLEDSAMYFCASAKTGGRIQPQHFGDGTRLSIL.

This clonotype was detected only a few times. This chain uses TRBV29-1 with TRBJ2-7, with TRBD2 matching 11 bases. The CDR3 contains 14 residues. From germline, CDR1 is SQVTM and CDR2 ANQGSEA. V was clipped by 6 bases and J by 2 bases; unmatched bases: 6. CDR3 protein: CSVITSGGPYEQYF. CDR3 DNA: TGCAGCGTCATAACTAGCGGGGGCCCCTACGAGCAGTACTTC.

This clonotype was counted many times. The J gene is TRBJ1-2, the V gene TRBV29-1, with 9 nucleotides matching TRBD1. The germline CDR1 and CDR2 sequences are SQVTM and ANQGSEA. J was trimmed by 3 bases and V by 6 bases; bases with no gene match: 5. The CDR3 is 13 residues long. CDR3 residues: CSVGDRVDYGYTF. The CDR3 DNA reads TGCAGCGTGGGGGACAGGGTGGACTATGGCTACACCTTC.

This clonotype appeared many times. The chain has TRBV5-6 and TRBJ2-3, with D unclear. This CDR3 contains 13 residues. CDR1 SGHDT and CDR2 YYEEEE come from the germline V gene. V lost 4 bases to trimming and J lost 6 bases, with 12 bases between them. The CDR3 nucleotides read TGTGCCAGCAGCGTCGGTCGGGTGGATACGCAGTATTTT. Translating it yields CASSVGRVDTQYF. Together with reference TRBV5-6 and TRBJ2-3, the CDR3 gives the full variable domain: DAGVTQSPTHLIKTRGQQVTLRCSPKSGHDTVSWYQQALGQGPQFIFQYYEEEERQRGNFPDRFSGHQFPNYSSELNVNALLLGDSALYLCASSVGRVDTQYFGPGTRLTVL.

This clonotype has only a few counts. V usage is TRBV29-1 and J usage is TRBJ2-7; TRBD1 matches 8 bases. V trimming: 4 bases; J trimming: 3 bases; junction bases outside the gene matches: 2. Germline CDR1 SQVTM, CDR2 ANQGSEA. This CDR3 spans 12 amino acids. The CDR3 DNA is TGCAGCGTTGGGGACAGGTACTACGAGCAGTACTTC. Translating it yields CSVGDRYYEQYF.

This clonotype was seen repeatedly, ten times or more. The V gene is TRBV5-1, the J gene TRBJ1-1; TRBD1 is a possible D gene (5 bases). The CDR3 extends over 14 amino acids. Looked up from germline, CDR1 is SGHRS and CDR2 is YFSETQ. Between the trimmed V and J ends, which lost 4 bases and 3 bases, there was a span of 13 bases. This chain's CDR3 is CASSKDRPDTEAFF. CDR3 DNA sequence: TGCGCCAGCAGCAAAGACAGACCGGACACTGAAGCTTTCTTT. The whole variable domain, filled in from reference TRBV5-1 and TRBJ1-1, reads KAGVTQTPRYLIKTRGQQVTLSCSPISGHRSVSWYQQTPGQGLQFLFEYFSETQRNKGNFPGRFSGRQFSNSRSEMNVSTLELGDSALYLCASSKDRPDTEAFFGQGTRLTVV.

The rearrangement links TRBV29-1 to TRBJ2-3; D perhaps matches TRBD2 (7 bases). This CDR3 contains 16 residues. Trimming shortened V by 6 bases and J by 3 bases, and 22 bases separated the two germline ends. Germline CDR1 and CDR2: SQVTM and ANQGSEA. This CDR3 is CSVERTQGRGTDTQYF. The DNA of the CDR3 is TGCAGCGTGGAGCGGACTCAGGGGAGGGGGACAGATACGCAGTATTTT.